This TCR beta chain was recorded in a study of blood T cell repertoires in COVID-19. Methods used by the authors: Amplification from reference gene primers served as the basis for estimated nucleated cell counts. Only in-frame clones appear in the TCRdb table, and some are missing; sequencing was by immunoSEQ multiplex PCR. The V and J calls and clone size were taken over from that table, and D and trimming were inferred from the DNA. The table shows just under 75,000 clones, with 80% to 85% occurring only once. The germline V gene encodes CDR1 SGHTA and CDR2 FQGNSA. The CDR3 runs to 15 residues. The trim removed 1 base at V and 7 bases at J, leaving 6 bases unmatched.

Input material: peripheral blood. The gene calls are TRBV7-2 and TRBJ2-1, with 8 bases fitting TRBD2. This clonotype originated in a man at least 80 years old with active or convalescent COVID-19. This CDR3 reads CASSLGGRRRNEQFF. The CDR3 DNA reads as TGTGCCAGCAGCTTAGGCGGGAGGCGGCGGAATGAGCAGTTCTTC.